This T cell receptor beta chain stems from a study of response to subunit inactivated influenza vaccine. Study findings and constraints: The authors suggested that few new T cells are recruited per seasonal influenza vaccination.

V was cut by 9 bases and J by 0 bases, with 12 bases left in between. Germline CDR1 and CDR2: MNHEY and SVGEGT. This CDR3 is built from 15 residues. Turning to this clonotype: The target antigen is unknown.

MiXCR, run by TCRdb on the RT-PCR reads, gives a single entry per CDR3 protein. The sample carries 650,000 to 700,000 distinct CDR3 sequences, 15% to 17% recorded once. The sequence came from a man aged 45-65 years who received an inactivated influenza vaccine. The rearrangement links TRBV6-2 or TRBV6-3 to TRBJ2-6, with D possibly being TRBD1 or TRBD2 (5 bases each). Source: PBMCs from blood, taken about 11 days after vaccination. This chain's CDR3 is CASGDGASGANVLTF. DNA of the CDR3: TGTGCCAGTGGGGACGGAGCCTCTGGGGCCAACGTCCTGACTTTC.